This T cell receptor beta chain was found in a study of CD8+CD57+ T cells in acquired aplastic anemia. Overall study: The mean DNA yield obtained from sorted CD4+ and CD8+ cells came to 3 to 4 ug.

Study-level points and caveats: No significant difference in CD8+ Simpson's diversity was found between patients and controls.

Researchers used genomic DNA as the template to profile TCR beta VDJ and CDR3. One entry per CDR3 protein, called by TCRdb with MiXCR from the reads. This sample has fewer than 300,000 distinct CDR3 sequences, with 70% to 85% found just once. Whoever was chosen for sequencing had shown CD8+CD57+ cell expansion by flow cytometry. Severe acquired aplastic anemia was the diagnosis recorded for all patients. After removal of 5 bases from V and 3 bases from J, the junction contained 6 bases not matched to a gene. Germline V CDR1 and CDR2: DFQATT, SNEGSKA (reference sequence). The CDR3 length is 14 residues. This clonotype was seen ten or more times. Its antigen remains unknown.

Specimen: sorted CD4+, CD8+, or CD8+CD57+ T cells (not recorded which) from PBMCs. The J gene is TRBJ2-2, the V gene TRBV20-1; 7 bases are shared with TRBD1. This clonotype was obtained from a human donor with aplastic anemia. CDR3 sequence: CSAWDRIYTGELFF. DNA of the CDR3: TGCAGTGCTTGGGACAGAATATACACCGGGGAGCTGTTTTTT.